Listed below are T cell receptor beta chains from one sample, sequenced in a study of blood T cell repertoires in COVID-19. Generated by immunoSEQ multiplex PCR, the TCRdb table keeps only in-frame clones and is missing some. The sample includes about 340,000 clones, approximately 86% of them seen just once. The sample comprised PBMCs or T cells enriched from blood (not recorded which). These TCRs come from a woman aged 40 to 50 with acute COVID-19. Each CDR3 is given with its conserved first and last residue. A D gene is named only where the DNA matches it firmly. The listing skips clone size in some rows; elsewhere it reads once, few, many or a size class.

j_gene,abundance,d_gene,v_gene,CDR3nt,CDR3aa
TRBJ2-5,.,TRBD1,TRBV9,TGTGCCAGCAGCTTCACAGGGGTGACCCAGTACTTC,CASSFTGVTQYF
TRBJ2-1,.,TRBD2,TRBV5-1,TGCGCCAGCAGCTTAAATAGCGGGAGATACAATGAGCAGTTCTTC,CASSLNSGRYNEQFF
TRBJ1-2,few,.,TRBV4-1,TGCGCCAGCAGCCGAACCTTACAGGGTAGTGGAGATGGCTACACCTTC,CASSRTLQGSGDGYTF
TRBJ1-2,.,.,TRBV19,TGTGCCAGTAGTTTTTCAGGGGATTCCTATGGCTACACCTTC,CASSFSGDSYGYTF
TRBJ1-2,.,TRBD1,TRBV7-2,TGTGCCAGCAGCTTAGGCGACAGGGTCAGAGGCTACACCTTC,CASSLGDRVRGYTF
TRBJ1-2,.,TRBD1,TRBV24-1,TGTGCCACCAGTGACAACGGACAGGGGTATGGCTACACCTTC,CATSDNGQGYGYTF
TRBJ2-5,.,TRBD1,TRBV5-6,TGTGCCAGCAGCTCGACAGGGGCAGAGACCCAGTACTTC,CASSSTGAETQYF
TRBJ2-3,few,TRBD1,TRBV11-1,TGTGCCAGCCGACCGGACAGGAGTGAATCTTATGATACGCAGTATTTT,CASRPDRSESYDTQYF
TRBJ2-6,.,.,TRBV28,TGTGCCAGCAAAGATGGAGGCTCTGGGGCCAACGTCCTGACTTTC,CASKDGGSGANVLTF
TRBJ2-7,once,TRBD2,TRBV7-6,TGTGCCAGCAGCTTAGTTGCAGCGGGAGGCCTGGGCTACGAGCAGTACTTC,CASSLVAAGGLGYEQYF
TRBJ1-3,.,TRBD1,TRBV7-2,TGTGCCAGCAGCTCCCCAGGGGGTCTTAGCTCTGGAAACACCATATATTTT,CASSSPGGLSSGNTIYF
TRBJ2-3,.,TRBD2,TRBV4-2,TGTGCCAGCAGCCAAGATGATAGCGGGGGCCCCCTCGATACGCAGTATTTT,CASSQDDSGGPLDTQYF
TRBJ2-5,.,.,TRBV2,TGTGCCAGCAGTGAAGAGGGGGGGGCGGAGACCCAGTACTTC,CASSEEGGAETQYF
TRBJ2-7,.,.,TRBV27,TGTGCCAGCAGTTTGGGCCCCCTTCCCTACGAGCAGTACTTC,CASSLGPLPYEQYF
TRBJ1-2,.,.,TRBV7-9,TGTGCCAGCAGCTCCGGGGACTATGGCTACACCTTC,CASSSGDYGYTF
TRBJ2-2,.,TRBD1,TRBV28,TGTGCCAGCAGGAGACAGGGGTCCTCCCCCGGGGAGCTGTTTTTT,CASRRQGSSPGELFF
TRBJ1-2,.,TRBD1,TRBV12-3/TRBV12-4,TGTGCCAGCAGTGTAAATCCGGGACAGGGTTTTGCCTTC,CASSVNPGQGFAF
TRBJ1-4,.,.,TRBV11-2,TGTGCCAGCAGCTTCGCGGGGTCGGGGGAAAAACTGTTTTTT,CASSFAGSGEKLFF
TRBJ1-5,few,TRBD1,TRBV5-6,TGTGCCAGCAGCAGCTGGGACAGGAAGGTAAATCAGCCCCAGCATTTT,CASSSWDRKVNQPQHF
TRBJ2-3,once,.,TRBV4-1,TGCGCCAGCAGCCACCAGGGGCCCAGCACAGATACGCAGTATTTT,CASSHQGPSTDTQYF
TRBJ2-2,.,.,TRBV18,TGTGCCAGCTCACTCAGGGGAGACGGGGAGCTGTTTTTT,CASSLRGDGELFF
TRBJ2-7,.,TRBD2,TRBV6-2/TRBV6-3,TGTGCCAGCAGTGAGCGCCGACTAGCGGGTATCTACGAGCAGTACTTC,CASSERRLAGIYEQYF
TRBJ2-7,once,.,TRBV3-1/TRBV3-2,TGTGCCAGCAGCCAAGATCGACAACAGGGCCACGAGCAGTACTTC,CASSQDRQQGHEQYF